This T cell receptor beta chain originates from a study of T cells after yellow fever vaccination. General study points: The study found a weaker secondary response that peaked faster, day 5 versus 15. Booster sampling recovered most clones from primary vaccination (roughly 97% CD4, approximately 90% CD8).

TCRdb reprocessed the 5' RACE reads via MiXCR and lists one record per CDR3 protein. The repertoire has roughly 100,000 distinct CDR3 sequences, approximately 8.4% of them found once; the top ten carry roughly 17%. The germline V and J ends were trimmed by 6 bases and 5 bases, with 16 bases remaining between them. The V gene's germline CDR1 is SEHNR and CDR2 FQNEAQ (reference sequence). The CDR3 has 14 amino acids. This TCR derives from a man aged 18 to 30 who received the YFV17D yellow fever vaccine. The V gene is TRBV7-9, the J gene TRBJ1-1, with D possibly being TRBD1 (5 bases). The material was CD8+ T cells not binding an NS4B(214-222) dextramer, sorted from PBMCs, obtained roughly 15 days after the first yellow fever vaccination. The CDR3 DNA follows: TGTGCCAGCAGTTTGGTCCAGGGTGGGACTGAAGCTTTCTTT. Protein sequence: CASSLVQGGTEAFF.